The clone carrying this TCR beta chain was found a few times. This record comes from a study of metastatic and nonmetastatic thyroid tumors. TCRdb used MiXCR to call clones anew from the PCR reads. The sample records 35,000 to 45,000 clones, around 2.9% being singletons. Trimming removed 4 bases at V and 0 bases at J, with 6 bases between. CDR1 and CDR2 from the germline V gene are MDHEN and SYDVKM. CDR3 length: 13 residues. Every patient was untreated before thyroid surgery. The receptor comes from a female donor with papillary thyroid cancer or a benign thyroid nodule (not recorded which). Some clones in this sample may be carry-over from other donors' samples. The chain joins TRBV28 to TRBJ1-2; D not certain. Sequenced: blood. The CDR3 DNA reads as TGTGCCAGCAGTTCCCCAGCTAACTATGGCTACACCTTC. This codes for CASSSPANYGYTF.